This paragraph covers one T cell receptor beta chain sequence. This entry comes from a study of control samples from healthy donors and cancer patients. The ends were cut back, 5 bases at V and 0 bases at J, with 11 bases in the middle. Per germline, CDR1 LNHDA and CDR2 SQIVND (reference sequence). This CDR3 has 15 amino acids. TCRdb's copy holds only in-frame clones and misses some; the assay was immunoSEQ multiplex PCR. The sample yields about 85,000 clones, about 90% seen once. The V gene is TRBV19, the J gene TRBJ1-5, with unresolved D. The sequencing sample was made of blood. The TCR was taken from a man in his forties or fifties in good health. The CDR3: CASSEGPNSNQPQHF. The CDR3 DNA reads as TGTGCCAGTAGTGAGGGCCCGAATAGCAATCAGCCCCAGCATTTT. Full variable domain (outside the CDR3, taken from reference TRBV19 and TRBJ1-5): DGGITQSPKYLFRKEGQNVTLSCEQNLNHDAMYWYRQDPGQGLRLIYYSQIVNDFQKGDIAEGYSVSREKKESFPLTVTSAQKNPTAFYLCASSEGPNSNQPQHFGDGTRLSIL.